Listed below are T cell receptor beta chains from one sample, sequenced in a study of T cell repertoires in cytomegalovirus infection. TCRdb recomputed calls from the reads with MiXCR, one row per CDR3 protein. The table has approximately 500,000 distinct CDR3 sequences, 15% to 20% seen once; the top ten hold 20% to 30%. Sequencing was carried out using CD8+ T cells from PBMCs. The receptors shown here come from a human donor in good health (CMV status not recorded). Some clones in this sample may be carry-over from other donors' samples. Each CDR3 is given with its conserved first and last residue. D genes are given only for firm matches. Clone size, where shown, is once, few, many, or a class for clones that have expanded.

v_gene,abundance,j_gene,d_gene,CDR3aa,CDR3nt
TRBV11-2,many,TRBJ2-5,-,CASSLAEGQETQYF,TGTGCCAGCAGCTTAGCGGAGGGACAAGAGACCCAGTACTTC
TRBV12-5,many,TRBJ2-5,-,CASGPPGPQETQYF,TGTGCTAGTGGACCTCCGGGACCCCAAGAGACCCAGTACTTC
TRBV27,-,TRBJ2-6,-,CASSTPRGAPGANVLTF,TGTGCCAGCAGTACCCCCCGGGGGGCGCCAGGGGCCAACGTCCTGACTTTC
TRBV7-6,many,TRBJ2-5,TRBD2,CASSGRGTSGGAWETQYF,TGTGCCAGCAGCGGACGCGGGACTAGCGGGGGGGCGTGGGAGACCCAGTACTTC
TRBV11-1,-,TRBJ1-1,TRBD1,CASSSGQVDEAFF,TGTGCCAGCAGCTCGGGACAGGTAGATGAAGCTTTCTTT
TRBV15,many,TRBJ1-5,-,CATSRDRGQPQHF,TGTGCCACCAGCAGAGATCGGGGTCAGCCCCAGCATTTT
TRBV7-9,many,TRBJ2-1,-,CASSGGRKFF,TGTGCCAGCAGTGGGGGGAGAAAGTTCTTC
TRBV9,few,TRBJ1-5,TRBD1,CASSVGGTGAPPEPQHF,TGTGCCAGCAGCGTAGGAGGGACAGGGGCGCCCCCCGAACCCCAGCATTTT
TRBV10-3,few,TRBJ1-5,-,CAISAPGEYQPQHF,TGTGCCATCAGTGCCCCCGGGGAATATCAGCCCCAGCATTTT
TRBV28,-,TRBJ2-3,TRBD2,CASIWTGVTSGRMADTQYF,TGTGCCAGCATCTGGACAGGGGTTACTAGCGGGAGGATGGCAGATACGCAGTATTTT
TRBV12-3/TRBV12-4,many,TRBJ1-1,-,CASSWGGDSEAFF,TGTGCCAGCAGCTGGGGTGGGGATTCTGAAGCTTTCTTT